The present T cell receptor beta chain was sequenced within a study of blood T cell repertoires in COVID-19. Study-wide background: Material from acute and convalescent COVID-19 was sourced from the United States, Italy and Spain. PBMCs, B-cell-depleted T cells, or T cells provided the cDNA or gDNA that made up the material.

Original methodology: Estimated nucleated cell counts came from reference gene primer amplification. The repertoire was sequenced with immunoSEQ multiplex PCR; TCRdb's copy has only in-frame clones and lacks some. The V and J calls and clone size are taken from that table; D and trimming were inferred from the DNA. The data contain about 94,000 clones, more than 75% of them singletons. Germline V gene lookup returns CDR1 SNHLY and CDR2 FYNNEI. The CDR3 consists of 13 residues. V was shortened by 7 bases and J by 4 bases, with 13 bases between the two germline ends. Source material: peripheral blood. The chain uses TRBV2 and TRBJ1-1; D is unresolved. The origin of this receptor is a woman older than 75 with acute or convalescent COVID-19. CDR3 nucleotides: TGTGCCAGCAATAATCGCCCAGGCACTGAAGCTTTCTTT. It translates to CASNNRPGTEAFF.